Listed here are 3 T cell receptor beta chains from one sample, sequenced in a study of T cell responses to AZD1222 COVID-19 vaccine. Assay used: immunoSEQ multiplex PCR; TCRdb lists only in-frame clones, some missing. The sample has approximately 90,000 clones; about 90% are singletons. The source material was peripheral blood, sampled on day 0 of AZD1222 vaccination. The receptors were sampled from an adult in good health.

The chain combines TRBV6-2 or TRBV6-3 with TRBJ2-3; 9 nucleotides match TRBD2. Germline trimming cut 0 bases from V and 1 base from J; bases unmatched to any gene: 5. CDR1 is MNHEY, CDR2 SVGEGT, per germline. The CDR3 totals 17 residues. The CDR3 DNA follows: TGTGCCAGCAGTTACTCGCTAGCGGGACTTGGCACAGATACGCAGTATTTT. Translated: CASSYSLAGLGTDTQYF.

J is TRBJ1-5 and V is TRBV11-2, with TRBD1 identical over 7 bases. The CDR3 length is 16 residues. V lost 0 bases to trimming and J lost 5 bases; unmatched junction nucleotides: 7. Germline loops: CDR1 SGHAT, CDR2 FQNNGV. CDR3 sequence reads: CASSLEGQSPDQPQHF. CDR3 bases: TGTGCCAGCAGCTTAGAGGGACAGTCTCCCGATCAGCCCCAGCATTTT.

The chain couples TRBV28 to TRBJ1-4; D is possibly TRBD1 (5 bases). Trimming removed 5 bases from V and 3 bases from J, with 19 bases in between. Looked up from germline, CDR1 is MDHEN and CDR2 is SYDVKM. The CDR3 has 17 residues. For the CDR3, the DNA is TGTGCCAGCAGTCCCCCGCACCCGGGGCGGGCTAATGAAAAACTGTTTTTT. This translates into CASSPPHPGRANEKLFF.